These 29 T cell receptor beta chains were all obtained from the same sample, sequenced in a study of T cells in Graves' hyperthyroidism and ophthalmopathy (dated by TCRdb to between 2019 and 2020). The library was built by means of multiplex PCR. TCRdb records Illumina HiSeq 2000 as the sequencer. Amplification of TCR beta CDR3 regions was carried out from RNA transcripts. The first round of RT-PCR for the TCR CDR3 was performed with the HTBI primer set and the Qiagen OneStep RT-PCR kit. TCRdb redid the processing of the public reads, applying fastp at Q25 and MiXCR, and retained in-frame beta chains. Every entry covers one CDR3 protein and lists the most common genes and DNA from its rows. This sample gives roughly 720,000 distinct CDR3 sequences in total; roughly 17% of them show up just once. The ten most abundant clones make up roughly a sixth of the sample. Sequencing used blood. These receptors came from a man aged 50-60 years with Graves' hyperthyroidism.

This clonotype was seen many times. V and J are TRBV11-3 and TRBJ2-2, with 8 bases aligning to TRBD2. Trimming took 4 bases from V and 7 from J; bases not matched to a gene: 5. CDR3 length: 14 residues. Germline values: CDR1 SGHNT, CDR2 YENEEA. The chain's CDR3 is CASSSGLERGELFF. CDR3 bases: TGTGCCAGCAGCTCGGGACTAGAACGCGGGGAGCTGTTTTTT.

The chain recombines TRBV19 with TRBJ2-2; unclear D gene. Germline-derived CDR1 and CDR2 are LNHDA and SQIVND (reference sequence). The CDR3 has 13 residues. Trimming stripped 0 bases from V and 5 bases from J, with 4 bases between. The CDR3: CASSIDLTGELFF. CDR3 sequence (DNA): TGTGCCAGTAGTATAGACTTGACCGGGGAGCTGTTTTTT. The full variable domain, with the rest looked up from reference TRBV19 and TRBJ2-2, is DGGITQSPKYLFRKEGQNVTLSCEQNLNHDAMYWYRQDPGQGLRLIYYSQIVNDFQKGDIAEGYSVSREKKESFPLTVTSAQKNPTAFYLCASSIDLTGELFFGEGSRLTVL.

This clonotype appeared a few times. This rearrangement joins TRBV7-9 to TRBJ1-5, with D possibly TRBD1 on 5 matching bases. The CDR3 runs 16 residues. V shed 1 base and J shed 4 bases, with 14 bases lying between them. Germline-derived CDR1 and CDR2 are SEHNR and FQNEAQ (reference sequence). CDR3 region: CASSLVGGARNQPQHF. CDR3 bases: TGTGCCAGCAGCTTAGTCGGCGGGGCGCGGAATCAGCCCCAGCATTTT. The variable domain in full, completed from reference TRBV7-9 and TRBJ1-5, reads DTGVSQNPRHKITKRGQNVTFRCDPISEHNRLYWYRQTLGQGPEFLTYFQNEAQLEKSRLLSDRFSAERPKGSFSTLEIQRTEQGDSAMYLCASSLVGGARNQPQHFGDGTRLSIL.

This clonotype was counted ten times or more. The chain carries TRBV11-2 and TRBJ2-3, with D possibly matching TRBD2 (5 bases). Between the trimmed V and J ends, which lost 5 bases and 5 bases, there was a span of 11 bases. Germline V gives CDR1 SGHAT, CDR2 FQNNGV. This CDR3 has 13 residues. In DNA form, the CDR3 reads TGTGCCAGCAGCCCCCCGGAGGTAGATACGCAGTATTTT. Translating it yields CASSPPEVDTQYF.

A few counts support this clonotype. J is TRBJ2-7 and V is TRBV20-1; D gene uncertain. Germline V gives CDR1 DFQATT, CDR2 SNEGSKA (reference sequence). The CDR3 is made up of 13 amino acids. V shed 1 base and J shed 2 bases, with 9 bases lying between them. CDR3 nucleotide sequence: TGCAGTGCTAGAGTAATCAGCCCCTACGAGCAGTACTTC. It is translated as CSARVISPYEQYF.

There are many counts of this clonotype. The chain uses TRBV3-1 and TRBJ1-5, with D unclear. The CDR3 is 14 residues long. Per germline, CDR1 LGHDT and CDR2 YNNKEL (reference sequence). V lost 4 bases to trimming and J lost 3 bases, with 10 bases between them. Here the CDR3 reads CASSPTTDNQPQHF. The CDR3 nucleotides are TGTGCCAGCAGCCCGACGACGGACAATCAGCCCCAGCATTTT.

The sample holds a few counts of this clonotype. This sequence joins TRBV29-1 and TRBJ2-6, with D tentatively TRBD1 (5 bases). Germline lookup yields CDR1 SQVTM and CDR2 ANQGSEA. The CDR3 is made up of 16 amino acids. Trimming stripped 5 bases from V and 0 bases from J, with 14 bases between. CDR3 protein: CSVPVDSHSGANVLTF. Written as DNA, the CDR3 is TGCAGCGTTCCTGTCGACAGTCACTCTGGGGCCAACGTCCTGACTTTC.

This clonotype was recorded many times. The chain combines TRBV28 with TRBJ1-1; maybe TRBD1 (5 bases). Trimming pared 2 bases from V and 1 base from J, leaving 11 bases between. The CDR3 totals 15 residues. Germline assignment: CDR1 MDHEN and CDR2 SYDVKM. CDR3 nucleotide sequence: TGTGCCAGCAGTTTAGGGGCCAGAAGGAACACTGAAGCTTTCTTT. Amino acids: CASSLGARRNTEAFF.

This clonotype came up many times. The chain combines TRBV12-3 or TRBV12-4 with TRBJ2-3; no clear D. The CDR3 totals 12 residues. V dropped 6 bases and J dropped 2 bases, with 6 bases sitting between them. CDR3 amino acids: CASRANTDTQYF. The DNA for the CDR3 is TGTGCCAGCAGAGCCAACACAGATACGCAGTATTTT.

This clonotype was detected a few times. The chain employs TRBV6-2 or TRBV6-3 and TRBJ2-7; 9 bases match TRBD2. V dropped 0 bases and J dropped 4; count of bases not matched to a gene: 10. The V gene's germline CDR1 is MNHEY and CDR2 SVGEGT. CDR3 length: 17 amino acids. CDR3 DNA: TGTGCCAGCAGTTACTCTTCTAGCGGGGTCCGGATTTACGAGCAGTACTTC. Its protein is CASSYSSSGVRIYEQYF.

In this sample, this clonotype turned up many times. The V call is TRBV2, the J call TRBJ2-3; D is unresolved. V was clipped by 8 bases and J by 4 bases, with 10 bases between them. The CDR3 covers 12 residues. The V gene's germline CDR1 is SNHLY and CDR2 FYNNEI. This chain's CDR3 is CASLEYADTQYF. The DNA of the CDR3 is TGTGCCAGCCTCGAGTACGCAGATACGCAGTATTTT.

This clonotype was seen ten or more times. The CDR3 DNA reads TGTGCCAGCAGTTTAGATCGGAGTCCAGTTTACAATGAGCAGTTCTTC. It specifies CASSLDRSPVYNEQFF. The gene calls are TRBV28 and TRBJ2-1, with D uncertain. This CDR3 comprises 16 residues. The germline V gene has CDR1 MDHEN and CDR2 SYDVKM. Trimming removed 2 bases from V and 4 bases from J, with 15 bases in between.

V gene TRBV7-2 combines with J gene TRBJ2-1; the match to TRBD2 covers 9 bases. The CDR3 has 21 amino acids. V shed 7 bases, J shed 0 bases, and the junction held 22 bases outside the gene matches. Germline-derived CDR1 and CDR2 are SGHTA and FQGNSA. CDR3 region: CASIPLGMAGGPNSSYNEQFF. The CDR3 nucleotides are TGTGCCAGCATTCCCCTGGGGATGGCGGGAGGGCCGAATAGCTCCTACAATGAGCAGTTCTTC. The full variable domain, its missing parts supplied by reference TRBV7-2 and TRBJ2-1, is GAGVSQSPSNKVTEKGKDVELRCDPISGHTALYWYRQSLGQGLEFLIYFQGNSAPDKSGLPSDRFSAERTGGSVSTLTIQRTQQEDSAVYLCASIPLGMAGGPNSSYNEQFFGPGTRLTVL.

This clonotype was counted ten times or more. The chain recombines TRBV6-1 with TRBJ2-7, with a tentative D call TRBD1 (5 bases). CDR3 length equals 14 residues. The germline V and J ends were trimmed by 4 bases and 6 bases, with 16 bases remaining between them. CDR1 and CDR2 (germline): MNHNS, SASEGT. CDR3 residues: CASSGTTTPGEQYF. The CDR3 region has the DNA TGTGCCAGCAGTGGGACAACTACCCCCGGCGAGCAGTACTTC.

V is TRBV9 and J is TRBJ2-1; either TRBD1 or TRBD2 may supply D (5 bases each). Germline V gives CDR1 SGDLS, CDR2 YYNGEE. This CDR3 comprises 16 residues. V was shortened by 0 bases and J by 9 bases, with 19 bases between the two germline ends. Here the CDR3 DNA reads TGTGCCAGCAGCGTAGAAGGGACGGAGCCCGGCACTGAGCAGTTCTTC. Its protein product is CASSVEGTEPGTEQFF.

This clonotype was observed at least ten times. The chain employs TRBV2 and TRBJ2-7; D is undetermined. Deletions cut 7 bases from V and 2 bases from J, with 15 bases between. Germline V gene data show CDR1 as SNHLY and CDR2 as FYNNEI. The CDR3 runs 14 residues. For the CDR3, the DNA is TGTGCCAGCACCCCACTCCTGGAAGCCTACGAGCAGTACTTC. Amino acid sequence: CASTPLLEAYEQYF.

This clonotype occurred many times. The J gene is TRBJ2-7, the V gene TRBV30; D might be TRBD2 (5 bases). Germline assignment: CDR1 GTSNPN and CDR2 SVGIG (reference sequence). The CDR3 is 13 residues long. Trimming took 5 bases from V and 5 from J, leaving 16 bases between them. The CDR3: CAWALTGWNEQYF. CDR3 coding DNA: TGTGCCTGGGCATTGACGGGATGGAACGAGCAGTACTTC. The whole variable domain, remainder taken from reference TRBV30 and TRBJ2-7, is SQTIHQWPATLVQPVGSPLSLECTVEGTSNPNLYWYRQAAGRGLQLLFYSVGIGQISSEVPQNLSASRPQDRQFILSSKKLLLSDSGFYLCAWALTGWNEQYFGPGTRLTVT.

This clonotype has a handful of counts. The chain carries TRBV28 and TRBJ1-2; 7 bases fit TRBD1. The V segment lost 2 bases and the J segment 4 bases; nucleotides outside the gene matches: 4. Germline CDR1 and CDR2: MDHEN and SYDVKM. This CDR3 has 14 residues. The CDR3 DNA reads TGTGCCAGCAGTTTAAGGGGGCAGAGCTATGGCTACACCTTC. Amino acids: CASSLRGQSYGYTF.

This clonotype was counted only a few times. This rearrangement joins TRBV7-2 to TRBJ2-7, with TRBD1 as a possible D gene (5 bases). V lost 1 base, J lost 4 bases, and 11 bases lay in between. Per the germline V gene, CDR1 is SGHTA and CDR2 is FQGNSA. CDR3 length equals 14 residues. CDR3 residues: CASSLEDSKYEQYF. The CDR3 bases are TGTGCCAGCAGCTTAGAAGACAGCAAATACGAGCAGTACTTC.

This chain links TRBV28 with TRBJ1-5, with 7 bases lining up with TRBD1. CDR1 is MDHEN and CDR2 is SYDVKM in the germline V gene. The CDR3 totals 16 residues. The V and J ends lost 8 bases and 0 bases, in that order; junction bases with no gene match: 10. The DNA for the CDR3 is TGTGCCAGCGGAAGTGGACAGGTCTATAGCAATCAGCCCCAGCATTTT. Its translation: CASGSGQVYSNQPQHF.

This clonotype was seen ten or more times. CDR3 region: CASTGTGEGQPQHF. The CDR3 nucleotides are TGTGCCAGTACCGGGACAGGGGAGGGTCAGCCCCAGCATTTT. The chain uses TRBV19 and TRBJ1-5, with TRBD1 matching over 10 bases. Germline V CDR1 and CDR2: LNHDA, SQIVND (reference sequence). The CDR3 is made up of 14 amino acids. Germline trimming cut 7 bases from V and 6 bases from J; bases unmatched to any gene: 6. The whole variable domain, remainder taken from reference TRBV19 and TRBJ1-5, is DGGITQSPKYLFRKEGQNVTLSCEQNLNHDAMYWYRQDPGQGLRLIYYSQIVNDFQKGDIAEGYSVSREKKESFPLTVTSAQKNPTAFYLCASTGTGEGQPQHFGDGTRLSIL.

This clonotype was counted ten times or more. The chain combines TRBV30 with TRBJ2-1, with 10 bases aligning to TRBD2. CDR1 and CDR2 from the germline V gene are GTSNPN and SVGIG (reference sequence). CDR3 size: 15 residues. V lost 3 bases and J lost 2; bases outside the gene matches: 4. This CDR3 reads CAWSVTSGTYNEQFF. The DNA for the CDR3 is TGTGCCTGGAGCGTCACTAGCGGGACCTACAATGAGCAGTTCTTC.

This clonotype was recorded many times. The chain employs TRBV12-3 or TRBV12-4 and TRBJ1-6, with 8 bases that match TRBD1. V shed 5 bases and J 6 bases; nucleotides not matched to a gene: 6. The CDR3 runs to 15 residues. The CDR3 DNA follows: TGTGCCAGCAGTAAACGACAGGGGCGTAATTCACCCCTCCACTTT. The encoded protein is CASSKRQGRNSPLHF.

This clonotype was counted only a few times. The chain is built from TRBV7-9 and TRBJ2-2, with D unresolved. CDR1 is SEHNR and CDR2 is FQNEAQ in the germline V gene (reference sequence). The CDR3 has 11 amino acids. The V end was cut by 10 bases, the J end by 5 bases, with 8 bases between. The CDR3 is CATFGTGELFF. CDR3 nucleotides: TGTGCCACCTTTGGGACCGGGGAGCTGTTTTTT.

The chain recombines TRBV27 with TRBJ1-4; D might be TRBD1 (5 bases). CDR1 is MNHEY and CDR2 is SMNVEV in the germline V gene (reference sequence). The CDR3 consists of 16 residues. The V end was cut by 8 bases, the J end by 6 bases, with 22 bases between. The CDR3 reads CASGTLIRSWDEKLFF. The CDR3 DNA reads TGTGCCAGCGGGACGCTAATCAGGTCATGGGATGAAAAACTGTTTTTT.

This sequence joins TRBV5-1 and TRBJ2-1; tentative D call: TRBD2 (6 bases). Germline V gene sequence: CDR1 SGHRS, CDR2 YFSETQ. Trimming stripped 6 bases from V and 0 bases from J, with 10 bases between. This CDR3 is 14 amino acids long. Here the CDR3 DNA reads TGCGCCAGCAACACGGAGGGCTCCTACAATGAGCAGTTCTTC. Its protein is CASNTEGSYNEQFF.

In this sample, this clonotype turned up a few times. This chain uses TRBV30 with TRBJ1-2, with a possible D match to TRBD1 (6 bases). V was clipped by 0 bases and J by 6 bases, with 11 bases between them. CDR1 and CDR2 (germline): GTSNPN, SVGIG (reference sequence). This CDR3 contains 13 residues. The CDR3 DNA sequence: TGTGCCTGGAGTGTACAGGCAGGGGATGGCTACACCTTC. This translates into CAWSVQAGDGYTF.

The J gene is TRBJ2-2, the V gene TRBV6-1; a weak D match, TRBD2 (5 bases). Trimming took 6 bases from V and 6 from J, leaving 5 bases between them. This CDR3 is 11 amino acids long. Per the germline V gene, CDR1 is MNHNS and CDR2 is SASEGT. DNA for the CDR3: TGTGCCAGCAGACTAGCCGGGGAGCTGTTTTTT. Translation: CASRLAGELFF.

The CDR3 bases are TGTGCCAGCAGCTTAGAAGGGGTTGCCTATAATTCACCCCTCCACTTT. Its translation is CASSLEGVAYNSPLHF. The chain links TRBV11-2 to TRBJ1-6, with a weak D call TRBD1 (5 bases). V was trimmed by 0 bases and J by 2 bases, leaving 8 bases between them. Per the germline V gene, CDR1 is SGHAT and CDR2 is FQNNGV. The CDR3 totals 16 residues.